This TCR beta chain was documented in a study of CD8 T cells in ankylosing spondylitis. CDR1 is SGHAT and CDR2 is FQDESV in the germline V gene (reference sequence). The J segment lost 5 bases and the V segment lost 5 bases, leaving 9 bases of the junction unmatched. This CDR3 comprises 15 residues. Researchers built TCR beta libraries using quantitative 5'-RACE with molecular barcodes. TCRdb re-analysed the 5' RACE reads in MiXCR, keeping a single row per CDR3 protein. This table holds 300,000 to 350,000 distinct CDR3 sequences, around 21% found once. There are a few counts of this clonotype. The target antigen is unknown. Findings of the study overall: Relatively rare in peripheral blood, disease-linked clones were also CD8+. What seemed typical of ankylosing spondylitis blood was a TCR beta motif built from about 8 highly homologous variants.

The V and J genes are TRBV11-1 and TRBJ2-7; 10 bases line up with TRBD1. The origin of this receptor is a female donor with ankylosing spondylitis or in good health (not recorded which). The sample taken for sequencing was blood, either unsorted or a sorted T cell fraction (not recorded which). Written as DNA, the CDR3 is TGTGCCAGCAGCCCCCGGCGGGACAGGGGCCACGAGCAGTACTTC. It codes for CASSPRRDRGHEQYF.